Following are 29 T cell receptor beta chains from one sample sequenced in a study of blood T cells in healthy people across ages. Combining a sample-barcoded 5' primer with a J-beta primer mix, a second PCR ran for 7 to 11 cycles. MiXCR, applied by TCRdb to the 5' RACE reads, yields one record per CDR3 protein. The sample holds about 900,000 distinct CDR3 sequences, around 49% seen once. The sequenced material came from blood. The receptors come from a man in his thirties or forties in good health.

V and J are TRBV6-5 and TRBJ2-6, with D perhaps TRBD2 (6 bases). V was cut by 3 bases and J by 2 bases, with 11 bases left in between. The germline CDR1 and CDR2 sequences are MNHEY and SVGAGI. The CDR3 extends over 16 amino acids. The CDR3 loop reads CASSYRRGAGANVLTF. The DNA of the CDR3 is TGTGCCAGCAGTTATCGGCGCGGGGCTGGGGCCAACGTCCTGACTTTC.

The V call is TRBV7-9, the J call TRBJ1-2, with D possibly being TRBD1 (5 bases). There are 14 residues in the CDR3. V gave up 0 bases and J gave up 2 bases, with 7 bases separating them. Looked up from germline, CDR1 is SEHNR and CDR2 is FQNEAQ (reference sequence). The CDR3 loop is CASSLATENYGYTF. The CDR3 DNA reads as TGTGCCAGCAGCTTAGCGACAGAGAACTATGGCTACACCTTC.

The chain has TRBV6-2 or TRBV6-3 and TRBJ2-5, with TRBD1 matching 7 bases. J was trimmed by 0 bases and V by 2 bases; bases with no gene match: 9. This CDR3 is built from 17 residues. Germline-derived CDR1 and CDR2 are MNHEY and SVGEGT. CDR3 nucleotide sequence: TGTGCCAGCAGTTACCCCATTGACAGGGCGAACCAAGAGACCCAGTACTTC. Amino acid sequence: CASSYPIDRANQETQYF.

J is TRBJ2-7 and V is TRBV28; the D gene is possibly TRBD1 (6 bases). CDR1 and CDR2 (germline): MDHEN, SYDVKM. This CDR3 is 14 amino acids long. V lost 5 bases and J lost 4, with 15 bases in between. CDR3 nucleotides: TGTGCCAGCAGTCCATCGGACAGAGGATACGAGCAGTACTTC. This sequence encodes CASSPSDRGYEQYF.

This clonotype was seen only a few times. The chain uses TRBV2 and TRBJ2-7, with TRBD1 matching 9 bases. V shed 7 bases and J 5 bases; nucleotides not matched to a gene: 6. This CDR3 is built from 13 residues. Germline CDR1 and CDR2: SNHLY and FYNNEI. CDR3 coding DNA: TGTGCCAGCACCGGGACAGGGATAAACGAGCAGTACTTC. It encodes CASTGTGINEQYF.

This clonotype was picked up a small number of times. The rearrangement uses TRBV27 and TRBJ2-1; TRBD2 matches at 11 bases. The germline V gene has CDR1 MNHEY and CDR2 SMNVEV (reference sequence). The CDR3 runs 15 residues. Trimming cost V 1 base and J 7 bases; bases outside gene matches: 3. CDR3 in amino acids: CASSLLLAGVNEQFF. The CDR3 coding sequence is TGTGCCAGCAGTTTATTACTAGCGGGGGTTAATGAGCAGTTCTTC.

The chain joins TRBV2 to TRBJ2-4, with D possibly matching TRBD2 (5 bases). In germline, CDR1 is SNHLY, CDR2 FYNNEI. V was pared by 4 bases and J by 7 bases, with 11 bases between. CDR3 length: 13 amino acids. In DNA form, the CDR3 reads TGTGCCAGCAGTGGTCTACTAGACAACATTCAGTACTTC. Translating gives CASSGLLDNIQYF.

The chain is built from TRBV3-1 and TRBJ1-1; D uncertain. The CDR3 contains 14 residues. CDR1 LGHDT and CDR2 YNNKEL come from the germline V gene (reference sequence). The ends were cut back, 1 base at V and 4 bases at J, with 10 bases in the middle. CDR3 residues: CASSQAGKGTEAFF. CDR3 in DNA: TGTGCCAGCAGCCAAGCCGGCAAGGGCACTGAAGCTTTCTTT.

This clonotype was counted once. The genes are TRBV9 and TRBJ1-3; possible D gene TRBD1, 5 bases. The ends were cut back, 8 bases at V and 3 bases at J, with 12 bases in the middle. The germline V gene has CDR1 SGDLS and CDR2 YYNGEE. The CDR3 runs 13 residues. This CDR3 reads CASAGVDGNTIYF. CDR3 sequence (DNA): TGTGCCAGTGCGGGGGTTGATGGAAACACCATATATTTT.

The V call is TRBV2, the J call TRBJ1-5; D possibly corresponds to TRBD1 (5 bases). Germline CDR1 reads SNHLY; CDR2 reads FYNNEI. The CDR3 totals 15 residues. The V and J ends lost 4 bases and 2 bases respectively, with 12 bases between them. DNA of the CDR3: TGTGCCAGCAGTGGAGGACAATGGGGCAATCAGCCCCAGCATTTT. Protein sequence: CASSGGQWGNQPQHF.

This rearrangement joins TRBV27 to TRBJ1-5, with 8 positions matching TRBD1. This CDR3 spans 16 amino acids. Germline V gene lookup returns CDR1 MNHEY and CDR2 SMNVEV (reference sequence). Unmatched junction bases numbered 14, after V lost 8 bases and J lost 5 bases. The CDR3 region has the DNA TGTGCCAGCGCACGACAGGGGAGTTTTGGGGATCAGCCCCAGCATTTT. Encoded protein: CASARQGSFGDQPQHF.

The chain has TRBV10-3 and TRBJ2-7, with a weak D call TRBD1 (5 bases). The CDR3 contains 14 residues. Germline-derived CDR1 and CDR2 are ENHRY and SYGVKD. V dropped 7 bases and J dropped 2 bases, with 15 bases sitting between them. The CDR3 loop is CAITDQGRAYEQYF. The CDR3 nucleotides are TGTGCCATCACAGATCAGGGCCGGGCCTACGAGCAGTACTTC.

This clonotype was seen at least ten times. J is TRBJ2-7 and V is TRBV30; the D gene is possibly TRBD1 (5 bases). This CDR3 comprises 14 residues. Germline values: CDR1 GTSNPN, CDR2 SVGIG (reference sequence). V was trimmed by 0 bases and J by 3 bases, leaving 12 bases between them. CDR3 amino acids: CAWSVRQPLYEQYF. DNA of the CDR3: TGTGCCTGGAGTGTACGACAGCCCCTCTACGAGCAGTACTTC.

This clonotype was seen a handful of times. This chain uses TRBV7-2 with TRBJ2-5, with 11 bases matching TRBD2. The germline CDR1 and CDR2 sequences are SGHTA and FQGNSA. The junction had 11 bases not matched to a gene; V was cut back by 7 bases and J by 4 bases. The CDR3 length is 16 residues. CDR3 region: CASMRVAGGPIETQYF. The CDR3 DNA is TGTGCCAGCATGCGAGTAGCGGGGGGGCCGATAGAGACCCAGTACTTC.

Only a few counts were recorded for this clonotype. CDR3 bases: TGTGCCAGCAGTCAGGGCGTAAGCAATGAAAAACTGTTTTTT. It is translated as CASSQGVSNEKLFF. This sequence joins TRBV12-3 or TRBV12-4 and TRBJ1-4, with a possible D match to TRBD1 (5 bases). The CDR3 covers 14 residues. The V gene lost 5 bases and the J gene lost 5 bases, with 12 bases spanning the gap.

The gene calls are TRBV6-5 and TRBJ2-7, with unresolved D. From germline, CDR1 is MNHEY and CDR2 SVGAGI. The CDR3 length is 13 residues. The V end lost 6 bases, the J end lost 3 bases, and 12 bases lay between the germline ends. The CDR3 region has the DNA TGTGCCAGCAGCTCTCAATTGAACTACGAGCAGTACTTC. Translated, it gives CASSSQLNYEQYF.

This chain connects TRBV20-1 to TRBJ1-2; D is unresolved. Germline-derived CDR1 and CDR2 are DFQATT and SNEGSKA (reference sequence). The CDR3 runs to 10 residues. With 5 bases removed from V and 4 bases from J, the gap between germline ends came to 5 bases. Written as DNA, the CDR3 is TGCAGTGCTGGAGCCTATGGCTACACCTTC. Translation gives CSAGAYGYTF.

V is TRBV9 and J is TRBJ2-5, with 7 nucleotides matching TRBD2. The CDR3 extends over 15 amino acids. In germline, CDR1 is SGDLS, CDR2 YYNGEE. The trim removed 3 bases at V and 11 bases at J, leaving 16 bases unmatched. The DNA of the CDR3 is TGTGCCAGCAGCGGAAGCGGGACCCGAGCTGGGGAGCAGTACTTC. It is translated as CASSGSGTRAGEQYF.

This clonotype was seen a handful of times. The rearrangement joins TRBV4-3 to TRBJ1-2; a possible D gene is TRBD1 (5 bases). CDR3 length: 15 amino acids. Germline loops: CDR1 LGHNA, CDR2 YSLEER. Trimming removed 0 bases at V and 4 bases at J, with 12 bases between. Here the CDR3 DNA reads TGCGCCAGCAGCCAAGAACCCACTGGGGGCTATGGCTACACCTTC. Translated, it gives CASSQEPTGGYGYTF.

This clonotype has just one count. Possible read error: a much larger clone is one base away. The V and J genes are TRBV28 and TRBJ2-1; D remains ambiguous. The germline V gene encodes CDR1 MDHEN and CDR2 SYDVKM. Trimming took 1 base from V and 8 from J, leaving 6 bases between them. The CDR3 length is 12 residues. CDR3 coding DNA: TGTGCCAGCAGTTTATTTGGGTATGAGCAGTTCTTC. It specifies CASSLFGYEQFF.

This clonotype has a handful of counts. This chain connects TRBV27 to TRBJ2-3, with unresolved D. The CDR3 covers 13 residues. The V end lost 5 bases, the J end lost 5 bases, and 11 bases lay between the germline ends. Germline CDR1 MNHEY, CDR2 SMNVEV (reference sequence). CDR3 in amino acids: CASSPAWGDTQYF. The CDR3 bases are TGTGCCAGCAGTCCTGCCTGGGGAGATACGCAGTATTTT.

This clonotype was detected many times. The gene calls are TRBV5-1 and TRBJ2-1; unclear D gene. Per germline, CDR1 SGHRS and CDR2 YFSETQ. V lost 4 bases to trimming and J lost 0 bases, with 11 bases between them. The CDR3 covers 15 residues. In DNA form, the CDR3 reads TGCGCCAGCAGCCTAGATTCCGGCTCCTACAATGAGCAGTTCTTC. It encodes CASSLDSGSYNEQFF.

This clonotype was seen more than once but under ten times. The chain employs TRBV2 and TRBJ2-7; D gene ambiguous. Germline CDR1 is SNHLY and CDR2 is FYNNEI. The CDR3 length is 11 residues. The V end lost 8 bases, the J end lost 3 bases, and 8 bases lay between the germline ends. CDR3 sequence reads: CASCTYYEQYF. CDR3 nucleotide sequence: TGTGCCAGCTGCACCTACTACGAGCAGTACTTC.

This clonotype was found a few times. The chain employs TRBV20-1 and TRBJ2-7; TRBD2 agrees at 7 bases. The CDR3 runs 14 residues. Germline V gene sequence: CDR1 DFQATT, CDR2 SNEGSKA (reference sequence). V was pared by 6 bases and J by 0 bases, with 8 bases of the junction left unmatched. The CDR3, as DNA: TGCAGTGCGTTTCTAGCGGACTCCTCCTACGAGCAGTACTTC. Translating it yields CSAFLADSSYEQYF.

This clonotype was seen a handful of times. The gene calls are TRBV7-2 and TRBJ2-1, with D perhaps TRBD2 (6 bases). Germline V lookup: CDR1 SGHTA, CDR2 FQGNSA. The CDR3 covers 15 residues. V was trimmed by 1 base and J by 4 bases, leaving 11 bases between them. The CDR3 protein is CASSLVAAPYNEQFF. The DNA of the CDR3 is TGTGCCAGCAGCTTAGTAGCGGCGCCATACAATGAGCAGTTCTTC. Full variable domain (outside the CDR3, taken from reference TRBV7-2 and TRBJ2-1): GAGVSQSPSNKVTEKGKDVELRCDPISGHTALYWYRQSLGQGLEFLIYFQGNSAPDKSGLPSDRFSAERTGGSVSTLTIQRTQQEDSAVYLCASSLVAAPYNEQFFGPGTRLTVL.

This chain links TRBV7-6 with TRBJ2-7; 7 bases map to TRBD1. Per germline, CDR1 SGHVS and CDR2 FNYEAQ. The CDR3 has 13 amino acids. V was clipped by 7 bases and J by 4 bases; unmatched bases: 7. The DNA of the CDR3 is TGTGCCAGCACCCACAGGGGTTGGTACGAGCAGTACTTC. Amino acids: CASTHRGWYEQYF.

This clonotype occurred a few times. The CDR3 coding sequence is TGCAGTGCTAGGGGGGACAAAAGCAATGAGCAGTTCTTC. Protein sequence: CSARGDKSNEQFF. V gene TRBV20-1 combines with J gene TRBJ2-1, with D tentatively TRBD1 (6 bases). Germline V gene lookup returns CDR1 DFQATT and CDR2 SNEGSKA (reference sequence). The length of the CDR3 is 13 residues. Trimming removed 3 bases at V and 6 bases at J, with 12 bases between.

The chain has TRBV25-1 and TRBJ1-6; D might be TRBD1 (6 bases). This CDR3 has 17 residues. Trimming pared 1 base from V and 4 bases from J, leaving 14 bases between. Per the germline V gene, CDR1 is MGHDK and CDR2 is SYGVNS. The CDR3 DNA sequence: TGTGCCAGCAGTGAATTACGGGGGGCCAGGTATAATTCACCCCTCCACTTT. Translated, it gives CASSELRGARYNSPLHF.

This clonotype was picked up a small number of times. This chain links TRBV5-1 with TRBJ1-1; possibly TRBD1 for D (6 bases). Trimming shortened V by 4 bases and J by 6 bases, and 16 bases separated the two germline ends. This CDR3 has 14 amino acids. CDR1 SGHRS and CDR2 YFSETQ come from the germline V gene. CDR3: CASSSSDSLSEAFF. The CDR3 DNA sequence: TGCGCCAGCAGCAGTTCGGACAGTCTATCTGAAGCTTTCTTT.